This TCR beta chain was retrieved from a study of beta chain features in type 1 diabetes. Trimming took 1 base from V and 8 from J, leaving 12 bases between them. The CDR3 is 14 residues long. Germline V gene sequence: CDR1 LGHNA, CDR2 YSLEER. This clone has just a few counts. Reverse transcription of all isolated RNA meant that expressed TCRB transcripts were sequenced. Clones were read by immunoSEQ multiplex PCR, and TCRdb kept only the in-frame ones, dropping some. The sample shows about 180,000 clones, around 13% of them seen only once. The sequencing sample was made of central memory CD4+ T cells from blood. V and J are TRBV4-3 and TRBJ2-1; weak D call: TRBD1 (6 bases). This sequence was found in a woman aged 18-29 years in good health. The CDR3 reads CASSQVVRGHEQFF. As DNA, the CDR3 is TGCGCCAGCAGCCAAGTAGTCAGGGGCCATGAGCAGTTCTTC.